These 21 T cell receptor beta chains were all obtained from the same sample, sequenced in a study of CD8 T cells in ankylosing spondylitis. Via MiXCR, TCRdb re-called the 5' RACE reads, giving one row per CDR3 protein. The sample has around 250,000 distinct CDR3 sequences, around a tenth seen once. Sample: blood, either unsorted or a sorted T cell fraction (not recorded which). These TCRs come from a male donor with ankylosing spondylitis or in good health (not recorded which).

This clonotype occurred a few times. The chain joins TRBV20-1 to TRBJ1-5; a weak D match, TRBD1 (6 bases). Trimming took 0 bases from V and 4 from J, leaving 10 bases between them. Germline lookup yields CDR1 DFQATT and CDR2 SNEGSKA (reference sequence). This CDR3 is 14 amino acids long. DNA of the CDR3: TGCAGTGCTAGAGAGGGACACCTAAATCAGCCCCAGCATTTT. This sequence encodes CSAREGHLNQPQHF.

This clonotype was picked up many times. In DNA, the CDR3 is TGCAGTGCTCCGACTAGCGGGAATTGGGATGAGCAGTTCTTC. It codes for CSAPTSGNWDEQFF. V and J are TRBV20-1 and TRBJ2-1; 11 positions match TRBD2. The CDR3 is 14 amino acids. Germline V gene data show CDR1 as DFQATT and CDR2 as SNEGSKA (reference sequence). V lost 5 bases, J lost 8 bases, and 8 bases stayed unmatched.

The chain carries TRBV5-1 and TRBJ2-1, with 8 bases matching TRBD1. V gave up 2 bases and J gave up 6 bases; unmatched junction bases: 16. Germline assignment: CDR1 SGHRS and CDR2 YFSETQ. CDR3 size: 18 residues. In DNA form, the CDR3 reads TGCGCCAGCAGCTTCCCAACCAACCAACAGGGGGGCCCCAATGAGCAGTTCTTC. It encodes CASSFPTNQQGGPNEQFF.

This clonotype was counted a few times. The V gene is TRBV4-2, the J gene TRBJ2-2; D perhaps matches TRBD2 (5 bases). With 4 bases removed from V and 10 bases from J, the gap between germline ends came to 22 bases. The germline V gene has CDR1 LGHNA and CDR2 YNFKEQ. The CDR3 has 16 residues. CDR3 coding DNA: TGTGCCAGCAGCCGGCGATTACGGACTCAACTCTCGGAGCTGTTTTTT. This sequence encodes CASSRRLRTQLSELFF.

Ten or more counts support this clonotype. The CDR3 region has the DNA TGTGCCAGAAGACGTAACCTTAGCAATCAGCCCCAGCATTTT. Protein: CARRRNLSNQPQHF. This chain uses TRBV6-9 with TRBJ1-5; D remains unclear. The CDR3 loop spans 14 amino acids. Germline loops: CDR1 MNHGY, CDR2 SVAAGI. Trimming left V 9 bases short and J 0 bases short, with 12 bases between.

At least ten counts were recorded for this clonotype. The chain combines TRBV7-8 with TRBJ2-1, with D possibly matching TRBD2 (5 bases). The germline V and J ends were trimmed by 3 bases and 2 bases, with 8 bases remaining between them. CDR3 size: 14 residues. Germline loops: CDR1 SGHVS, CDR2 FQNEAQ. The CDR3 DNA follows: TGTGCCAGCAGCTTCCGGACTCCCTACAATGAGCAGTTCTTC. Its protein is CASSFRTPYNEQFF.

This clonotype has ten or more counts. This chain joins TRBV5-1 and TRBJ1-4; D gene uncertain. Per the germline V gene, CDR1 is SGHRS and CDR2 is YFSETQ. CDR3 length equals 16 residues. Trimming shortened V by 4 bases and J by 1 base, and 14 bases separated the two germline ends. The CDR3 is CASSPGPSETNEKLFF. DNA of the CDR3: TGCGCCAGCAGCCCCGGGCCTTCGGAAACTAATGAAAAACTGTTTTTT.

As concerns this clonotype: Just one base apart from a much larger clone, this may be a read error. The CDR3 DNA reads TGTGCCAGCAACCAAGTCCTACAGGTGATCCCTAGATCGCAGTATTTT. It yields the protein CASNQVLQVIPRSQYF. The chain couples TRBV3-1 to TRBJ2-3; TRBD1 is a possible D gene (5 bases). This CDR3 has 16 residues. Germline V gene lookup returns CDR1 LGHDT and CDR2 YNNKEL (reference sequence).

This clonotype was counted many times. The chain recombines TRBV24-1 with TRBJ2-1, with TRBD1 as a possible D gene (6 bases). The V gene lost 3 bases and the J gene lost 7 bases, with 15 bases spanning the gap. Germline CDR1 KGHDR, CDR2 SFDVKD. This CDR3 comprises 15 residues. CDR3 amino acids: CATSDPSHRANEQFF. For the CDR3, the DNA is TGTGCCACCAGTGATCCGTCGCACAGGGCGAATGAGCAGTTCTTC.

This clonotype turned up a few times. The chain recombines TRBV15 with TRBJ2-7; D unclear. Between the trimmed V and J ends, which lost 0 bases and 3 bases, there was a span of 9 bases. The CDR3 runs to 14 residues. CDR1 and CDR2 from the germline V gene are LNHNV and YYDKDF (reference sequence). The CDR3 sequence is CATSREESSYEQYF. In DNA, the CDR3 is TGTGCCACCAGCAGAGAAGAATCAAGCTACGAGCAGTACTTC.

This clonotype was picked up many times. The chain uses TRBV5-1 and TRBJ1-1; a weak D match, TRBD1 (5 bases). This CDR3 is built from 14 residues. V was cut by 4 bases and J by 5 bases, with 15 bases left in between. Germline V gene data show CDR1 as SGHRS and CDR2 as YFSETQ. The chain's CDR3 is CASSGGVGLTEAFF. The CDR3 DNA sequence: TGCGCCAGCAGCGGGGGAGTGGGGCTTACTGAAGCTTTCTTT.

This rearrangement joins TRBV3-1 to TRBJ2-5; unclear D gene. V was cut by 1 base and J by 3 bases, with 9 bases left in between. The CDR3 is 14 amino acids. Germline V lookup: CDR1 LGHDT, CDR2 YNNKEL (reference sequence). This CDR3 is CASSQVGSEETQYF. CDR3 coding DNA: TGTGCCAGCAGCCAAGTAGGCTCAGAAGAGACCCAGTACTTC.

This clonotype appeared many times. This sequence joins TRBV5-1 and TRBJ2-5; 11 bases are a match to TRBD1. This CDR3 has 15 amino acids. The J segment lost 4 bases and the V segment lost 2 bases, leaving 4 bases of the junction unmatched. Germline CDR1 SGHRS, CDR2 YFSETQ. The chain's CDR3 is CASSFQGTGGETQYF. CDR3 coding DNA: TGCGCCAGCAGCTTTCAAGGGACAGGGGGAGAGACCCAGTACTTC.

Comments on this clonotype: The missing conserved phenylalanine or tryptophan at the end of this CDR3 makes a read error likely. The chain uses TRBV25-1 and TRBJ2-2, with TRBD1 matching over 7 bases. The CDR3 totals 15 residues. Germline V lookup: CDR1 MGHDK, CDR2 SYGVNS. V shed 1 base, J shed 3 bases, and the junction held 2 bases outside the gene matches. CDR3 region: CASSESQGDTGELFS. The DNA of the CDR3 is TGTGCCAGCAGTGAATCCCAGGGGGACACCGGGGAGCTGTTTTCT.

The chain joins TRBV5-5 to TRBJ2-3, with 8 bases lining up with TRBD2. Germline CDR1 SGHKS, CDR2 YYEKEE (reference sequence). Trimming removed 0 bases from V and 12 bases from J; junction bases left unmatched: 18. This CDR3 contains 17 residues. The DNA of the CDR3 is TGTGCCAGCAGCTTGGGAGGTCGATCGAGCGGGGGCCAAAAACAGTATTTT. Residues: CASSLGGRSSGGQKQYF. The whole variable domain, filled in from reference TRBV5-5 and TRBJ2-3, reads DAGVTQSPTHLIKTRGQQVTLRCSPISGHKSVSWYQQVLGQGPQFIFQYYEKEERGRGNFPDRFSARQFPNYSSELNVNALLLGDSALYLCASSLGGRSSGGQKQYFGPGTRLTVL.

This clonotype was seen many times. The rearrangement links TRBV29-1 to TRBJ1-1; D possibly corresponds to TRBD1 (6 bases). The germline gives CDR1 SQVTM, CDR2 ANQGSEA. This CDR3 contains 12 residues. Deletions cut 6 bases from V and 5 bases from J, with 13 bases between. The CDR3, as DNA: TGCAGCGTAGATCGAGGGGGAACTGAAGCTTTCTTT. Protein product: CSVDRGGTEAFF. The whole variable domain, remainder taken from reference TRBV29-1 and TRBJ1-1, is SAVISQKPSRDICQRGTSLTIQCQVDSQVTMMFWYRQQPGQSLTLIATANQGSEATYESGFVIDKFPISRPNLTFSTLTVSNMSPEDSSIYLCSVDRGGTEAFFGQGTRLTVV.

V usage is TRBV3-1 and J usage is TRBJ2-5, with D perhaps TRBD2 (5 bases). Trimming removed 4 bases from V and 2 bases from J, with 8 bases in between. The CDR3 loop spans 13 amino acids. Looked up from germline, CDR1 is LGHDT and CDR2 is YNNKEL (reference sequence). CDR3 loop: CASSRRRQETQYF. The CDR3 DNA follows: TGTGCCAGCAGCCGGAGGCGTCAAGAGACCCAGTACTTC.

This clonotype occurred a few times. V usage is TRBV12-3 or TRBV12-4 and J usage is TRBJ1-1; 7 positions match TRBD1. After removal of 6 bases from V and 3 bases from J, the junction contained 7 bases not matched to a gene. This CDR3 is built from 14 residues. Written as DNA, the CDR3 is TGTGCCAGCAGCCAACCCGGGACAGACACTGAAGCTTTCTTT. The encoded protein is CASSQPGTDTEAFF.

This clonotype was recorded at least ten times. The CDR3, as DNA: TGTGCCAGCAGGCACATGGACACGACCACCGGGGAGCTGTTTTTT. As protein: CASRHMDTTTGELFF. The chain carries TRBV7-6 and TRBJ2-2; D is possibly TRBD1 (5 bases). The CDR3 has 15 residues. Germline CDR1 reads SGHVS; CDR2 reads FNYEAQ. V was cut by 6 bases and J by 4 bases, with 15 bases left in between. The whole variable domain, remainder taken from reference TRBV7-6 and TRBJ2-2, is GAGVSQSPRYKVTKRGQDVALRCDPISGHVSLYWYRQALGQGPEFLTYFNYEAQQDKSGLPNDRFSAERPEGSISTLTIQRTEQRDSAMYRCASRHMDTTTGELFFGEGSRLTVL.

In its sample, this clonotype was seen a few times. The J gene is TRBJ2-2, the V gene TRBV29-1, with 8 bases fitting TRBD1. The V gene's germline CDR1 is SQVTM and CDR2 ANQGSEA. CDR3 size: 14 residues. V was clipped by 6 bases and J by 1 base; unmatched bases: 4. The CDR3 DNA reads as TGCAGCGTACCGACAGGGGAGAACACCGGGGAGCTGTTTTTT. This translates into CSVPTGENTGELFF.

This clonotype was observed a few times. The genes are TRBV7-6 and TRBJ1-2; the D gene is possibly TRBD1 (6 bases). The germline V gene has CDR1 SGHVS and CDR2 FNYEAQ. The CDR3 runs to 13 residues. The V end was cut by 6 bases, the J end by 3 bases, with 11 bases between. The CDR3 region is CASRGGADYGYTF. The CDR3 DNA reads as TGTGCCAGCAGAGGGGGGGCGGACTATGGCTACACCTTC.